There are many counts of the clone carrying this T cell receptor (beta chain). Uncontrolled infection, other autoimmune disease, pregnancy or lactation disqualified patients from enrolment. Fresh peripheral blood, 9.5 to 10 ml of it, supplied the PBMCs. The CDR3 is made up of 13 amino acids. Per the germline V gene, CDR1 is SQVTM and CDR2 is ANQGSEA. The V and J ends lost 3 bases and 7 bases respectively, with 15 bases between them. The sample is drawn from a study of T cells in Graves' hyperthyroidism and ophthalmopathy. RNA transcripts gave rise to amplified TCR beta CDR3 regions. The TCR CDR3 first-round RT-PCR relied on the HTBI primer set. TCRdb fed the multiplex PCR reads into MiXCR, producing one record per CDR3 protein. Of a few hundred thousand distinct CDR3 sequences listed, 14% are singletons.

Sequencing was performed on blood. The chain employs TRBV29-1 and TRBJ1-1; D uncertain. The TCR originated in a woman aged 35 to 49 with Graves' hyperthyroidism. CDR3 nucleotide sequence: TGCAGCGTTGACCCAAGGAGGGCGGATGAAGCTTTCTTT. This translates into CSVDPRRADEAFF.